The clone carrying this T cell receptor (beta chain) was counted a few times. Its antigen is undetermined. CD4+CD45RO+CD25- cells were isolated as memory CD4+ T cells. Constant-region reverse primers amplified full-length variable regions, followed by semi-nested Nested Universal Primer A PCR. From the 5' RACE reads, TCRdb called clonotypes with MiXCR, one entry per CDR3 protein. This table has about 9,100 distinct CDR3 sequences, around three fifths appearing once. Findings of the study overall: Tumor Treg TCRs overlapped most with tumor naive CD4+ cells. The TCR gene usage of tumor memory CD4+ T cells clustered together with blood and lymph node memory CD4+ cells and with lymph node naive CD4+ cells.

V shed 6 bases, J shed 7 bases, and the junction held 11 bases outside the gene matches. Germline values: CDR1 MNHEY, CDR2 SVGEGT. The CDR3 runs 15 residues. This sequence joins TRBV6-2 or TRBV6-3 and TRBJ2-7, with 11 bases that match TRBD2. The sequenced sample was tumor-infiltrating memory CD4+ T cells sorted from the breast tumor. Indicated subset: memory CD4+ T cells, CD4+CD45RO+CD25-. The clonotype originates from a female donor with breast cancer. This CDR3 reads CASRPHLAGGEEQYF. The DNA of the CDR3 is TGTGCCAGCAGACCCCATCTAGCGGGAGGTGAAGAGCAGTACTTC.